This T cell receptor (beta chain) came from a study of cytomegalovirus exposure and HLA in healthy donors. Primers: 60 Vbeta forward and 13 Jbeta reverse. The data were produced by immunoSEQ multiplex PCR, yet TCRdb's version contains in-frame clones alone and is incomplete. Among about 270,000 clones listed, roughly 90% were seen once. Turning to this clone: Antigen specificity is unknown.

This CDR3 comprises 15 residues. Germline V gene data show CDR1 as SGDLS and CDR2 as YYNGEE. V lost 3 bases, J lost 2 bases, and 15 bases lay in between. Study-level results: Another analysis was done later, and it associated 16,951 TCR beta sequences with HLA alleles at 0.05 false discovery rate. TCR beta chains numbering more than 150 were designated cytomegalovirus-associated. Previous analysis showed most TCR beta V segments were productive about 90% or about 30% of the time.

Sequenced: PBMCs. This TCR was recovered from a man between 40 and 49 years old in good health and CMV-seropositive. This chain connects TRBV9 to TRBJ2-7; possibly TRBD2 for D (6 bases). CDR3 region: CASSASGSGPYEQYF. The CDR3 DNA reads as TGTGCCAGCAGCGCCAGCGGTAGCGGACCCTACGAGCAGTACTTC.